This T cell receptor (beta chain) was retrieved from a study of a mutant IDH1 vaccine in newly diagnosed glioma. Repertoires were generated with immunoSEQ multiplex PCR, while TCRdb's copy carries only in-frame clones and drops some. This sample has about 32,000 clones; around 80% occur once, and the top ten carry 3% to 3.5%. V shed 1 base and J 4 bases; nucleotides not matched to a gene: 9. The germline V gene encodes CDR1 MDHEN and CDR2 SYDVKM. The CDR3 length is 18 residues. The time point: week 35, safety follow-up. The study gave 300 ug of mutant IDH1 20-mer peptide per vaccine dose, with topical imiquimod. Eight vaccine doses were administered to patients at weeks 1, 3, 5, 7, 11, 15, 19 and 23. This clone came up a few times. Its antigen is undetermined.

The receptor was isolated from a man aged 35 to 55 with glioma. Some clones in this sample may be carry-over from other donors' samples. The V and J genes are TRBV28 and TRBJ1-6; 8 positions agree with TRBD1. The specimen was PBMCs, collected from a glioma patient whose treatment included an IDH1 peptide vaccine. CDR3 sequence reads: CASSLSPDRAGYNSPLHF. The CDR3 bases are TGTGCCAGCAGTTTATCCCCGGACAGGGCGGGTTATAATTCACCCCTCCACTTT.